A selection of T cell receptor beta chains follows, all from one sample in a study of blood T cell repertoires in COVID-19. Sequencing was performed with immunoSEQ multiplex PCR; in TCRdb, only in-frame clones are kept and a portion is missing. The table records about 120,000 clones, approximately 83% of them present only once. The sequencing sample was made of peripheral blood. Source of these receptors: an elderly man with acute or convalescent COVID-19. Both conserved end residues are part of each CDR3. Each record gives: CDR3 DNA, CDR3 protein, clone size, J gene, D gene, V gene. D genes are given only for firm matches. Size is stated for part of the rows, as once, few or many counts, or as a class when the clone is expanded.

CDR3 DNA: TGTGCCAGTAGCTCCCGACAGGGGAGGGGTACAGATACGCAGTATTTT; CDR3 protein: CASSSRQGRGTDTQYF; clone size: .; J gene: TRBJ2-3; D gene: .; V gene: TRBV19
CDR3 DNA: TGCGCCAGCTCCAGACAGGGGACAAGGGATGGCTACACCTTC; CDR3 protein: CASSRQGTRDGYTF; clone size: .; J gene: TRBJ1-2; D gene: TRBD1; V gene: TRBV5-1
CDR3 DNA: TGTGCCAGCAGCCAAGAGCGGACAGCTGGAAACACCATATATTTT; CDR3 protein: CASSQERTAGNTIYF; clone size: .; J gene: TRBJ1-3; D gene: .; V gene: TRBV4-2
CDR3 DNA: TGTGCCAGCAGCTTGGACGGGAGAACTGAAGCTTTCTTT; CDR3 protein: CASSLDGRTEAFF; clone size: .; J gene: TRBJ1-1; D gene: .; V gene: TRBV5-4
CDR3 DNA: TGTGCCAGCAGCACCCTGCAGGGGGCTGCGGGGGAGCTGTTTTTT; CDR3 protein: CASSTLQGAAGELFF; clone size: .; J gene: TRBJ2-2; D gene: TRBD1; V gene: TRBV9
CDR3 DNA: TGTGCCAGCAGCCAGCAGGCGGGGACTAGCGGTTACGAGCAGTACTTC; CDR3 protein: CASSQQAGTSGYEQYF; clone size: once; J gene: TRBJ2-7; D gene: TRBD2; V gene: TRBV7-8
CDR3 DNA: TGTGCCAGCAGCCCCGGAGGAGGCATCTTGAATTCACCCCTCCACTTT; CDR3 protein: CASSPGGGILNSPLHF; clone size: few; J gene: TRBJ1-6; D gene: .; V gene: TRBV5-4
CDR3 DNA: TGTGCCATCAGAGGCGGGACAGGGAGCAACGAGCAGTACTTC; CDR3 protein: CAIRGGTGSNEQYF; clone size: .; J gene: TRBJ2-7; D gene: TRBD1; V gene: TRBV10-3
CDR3 DNA: TGCGCCAGCAGCTTAGACAGGGAAGGACAGACCCAGTACTTC; CDR3 protein: CASSLDREGQTQYF; clone size: .; J gene: TRBJ2-5; D gene: TRBD1; V gene: TRBV5-1
CDR3 DNA: TGCGCCAGCAGCCAGACGGACAGCCTTAACTATGGCTACACCTTC; CDR3 protein: CASSQTDSLNYGYTF; clone size: .; J gene: TRBJ1-2; D gene: .; V gene: TRBV4-3
CDR3 DNA: TGTGCCAGCAGTTATGTAGCGGGAGGGCTGGAGACCCAGTACTTC; CDR3 protein: CASSYVAGGLETQYF; clone size: .; J gene: TRBJ2-5; D gene: TRBD2; V gene: TRBV6-5
CDR3 DNA: TGTGCCTGGGACGGACAACAGGGGGCTTATGGCTACACCTTC; CDR3 protein: CAWDGQQGAYGYTF; clone size: .; J gene: TRBJ1-2; D gene: TRBD1; V gene: TRBV30